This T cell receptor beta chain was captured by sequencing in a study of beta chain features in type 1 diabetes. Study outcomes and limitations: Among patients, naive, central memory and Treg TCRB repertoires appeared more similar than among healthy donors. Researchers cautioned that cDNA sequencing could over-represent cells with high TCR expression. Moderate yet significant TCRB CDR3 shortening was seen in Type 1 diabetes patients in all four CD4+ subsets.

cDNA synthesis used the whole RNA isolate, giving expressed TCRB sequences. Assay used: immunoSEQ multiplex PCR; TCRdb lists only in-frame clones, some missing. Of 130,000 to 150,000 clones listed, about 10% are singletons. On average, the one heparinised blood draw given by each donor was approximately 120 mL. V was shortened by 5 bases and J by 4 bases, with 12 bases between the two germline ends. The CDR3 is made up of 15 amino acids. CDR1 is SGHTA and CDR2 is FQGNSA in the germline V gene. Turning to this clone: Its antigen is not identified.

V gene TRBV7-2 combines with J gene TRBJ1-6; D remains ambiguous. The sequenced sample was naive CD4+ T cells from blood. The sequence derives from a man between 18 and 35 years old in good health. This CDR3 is CASSQDMGYNSPLHF. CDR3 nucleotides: TGTGCCAGCAGCCAAGACATGGGTTATAATTCACCCCTCCACTTT.